This T cell receptor (beta chain) was identified during a study of CD8 T cells in ankylosing spondylitis. Overall study results and limits: There were earlier reports of some motif variants in reactive arthritis synovial fluid and blood.

MiXCR, applied by TCRdb to the 5' RACE reads, yields one record per CDR3 protein. Here the sample spans some 70,000 distinct CDR3 sequences, about 5.7% being singletons. Germline CDR1 reads LGHNA; CDR2 reads YNFKEQ. V lost 0 bases to trimming and J lost 4 bases, with 12 bases between them. The CDR3 is 15 amino acids. This clonotype was counted ten times or more. Its matching antigen is unknown. V and J are TRBV4-2 and TRBJ1-1, with D uncertain. This receptor was obtained from a male donor with ankylosing spondylitis or in good health (not recorded which). The source material was blood, either unsorted or a sorted T cell fraction (not recorded which). CDR3 in amino acids: CASSQDPLGATEAFF. The CDR3 bases are TGTGCCAGCAGCCAAGACCCCCTCGGTGCCACTGAAGCTTTCTTT.